This T cell receptor (beta chain) was captured by sequencing in a study of Graves' ophthalmopathy and Graves' hyperthyroidism. RNA transcripts were the template, and TCR beta CDR3 regions were amplified from them. HTBI primers were employed in first-round RT-PCR, then a second-round multiplex PCR followed. Each CDR3 protein gets one entry after TCRdb re-called the multiplex PCR reads with MiXCR. The table shows 200,000 to 300,000 distinct CDR3 sequences, with about 46% occurring only once. The CDR3 runs to 15 residues. Per the germline V gene, CDR1 is LGHNA and CDR2 is YSLEER. V was trimmed by 0 bases and J by 2 bases, leaving 10 bases between them.

The clonotype originates from an adult man with Graves' ophthalmopathy. This chain joins TRBV4-3 and TRBJ1-1; D ambiguous. The sample consisted of peripheral blood. The CDR3 nucleotides are TGCGCCAGCAGCCAAGATACGGCGCTCAACACTGAAGCTTTCTTT. It encodes CASSQDTALNTEAFF.